Sequencing of this TCR beta chain was carried out in a study of somatic mutations in T cells in chronic GVHD (TCRdb year 2020). Sorting staining used anti-CD3, anti-CD4, anti-CD8 and a Vbeta20 antibody from the IOTest Beta Mark kit on a FACSAria III, with purity above 98%. Peripheral blood was collected in sodium heparin tubes and mononuclear cells were isolated by Ficoll-Paque PLUS density gradient centrifugation. Before TCRbeta deep sequencing, the CD4+ Vbeta20+, CD4+ Vbeta20-, and CD8+ T cell fractions were FACS-sorted. V is cut back by 5 bases and J by 1 base, with 10 bases in the junction unmatched. The germline V gene (reference sequence) sets CDR1 to SEHNR and CDR2 to FQNEAQ. The cysteine opens and the phenylalanine closes a CDR3 of 16 amino acids. Only CDR3 DNA is held: 48 bases, read in frame from base 1. Isolated genomic DNA was used for TCRbeta deep sequencing. The immunoSEQ assay, provided as a commercial service, was used for TCRbeta CDR3 sequencing and initial data processing. The authors processed their data as follows. IMGT was used to annotate V, D, J genes, while reads were demultiplexed, adapter and primer sequences were stripped out, and similar clones were merged through frequency-ratio clustering. The table was pulled from immuneACCESS by TCRdb, which kept in-frame rearrangements only. Such tables lose some clones; where checked, under half of the loss comes from unresolved V genes, and the rest has no known cause. The V and J calls and the clone size are those of that table, but D and trimming were determined from the DNA. Counted in this sample were around 13,000 clones; around 80% of them appeared once. The biggest ten clones account for approximately 30% of the sample.

In regard to this clone: What this receptor recognizes is not known. Base-call qualities are not available, and no considerably larger clone is one nucleotide away.

This chain is built from TRBV7-9 and TRBJ1-1; 7 bases in between match TRBD1. This clonotype originated in a male patient between 45 and 60 years old with chronic graft-versus-host disease. Post transplant, some T cells may arise from the graft donor. Sequenced material: Vbeta20-negative CD4+ T cells from blood. The cell subset or site label, read with the paper, signifies: CD4+ T cells sorted as TCR Vbeta20 negative by flow cytometry. The bases are TGTGCCAGCAGCCCCCTACAGGGGCAGAGGAACACTGAAGCTTTCTTT. Translated, this gives CASSPLQGQRNTEAFF.